Sequencing of this T cell receptor beta chain was carried out in a study of control samples from healthy donors and cancer patients. Sequenced by immunoSEQ multiplex PCR; TCRdb stores in-frame clones only, minus some. This sample yields roughly 170,000 clones, of which about 91% are seen a single time; around 2% belongs to the top ten. The CDR3 is 14 residues long. V was trimmed by 6 bases and J by 0 bases, leaving 9 bases between them. Germline V gene data show CDR1 as WNHNN and CDR2 as SYGVQD (reference sequence). The sequencing input was blood. The TCR originated in a woman between 40 and 50 years old in good health. The chain couples TRBV10-1 to TRBJ1-3; D is possibly TRBD1 (5 bases). In nucleotides, the CDR3 is TGCGCCAGCAGCAGGGACGACTCTGGAAACACCATATATTTT. Translated: CASSRDDSGNTIYF.